The present entry profiles one T cell receptor (beta chain) with its context. This clone was counted between two and nine times. The specificity of this receptor is unknown. Base qualities are not recorded, but no much larger clone differs from it by a single base. This sample is part of a study of blood T cell repertoires in COVID-19 (dated by TCRdb to the early 2020s). About the investigation overall: Samples from collaborators originated in the United States, Italy and Spain and spanned both the acute and convalescent phases of COVID-19. The prospective study material was composed of cDNA or gDNA derived from T cells, B-cell-depleted T cells, or PBMCs. The dataset comprised deeply sampled blood TCRbeta repertoires from subjects exposed to, actively infected with, or recovered from COVID-19. The repertoires were released in a freely available public database meant as a resource for research on the immune response to SARS-CoV-2. Samples came from the ongoing ImmuneRACE study (first 160 participants) plus 1,254 subjects from 6 global collaborators. A de-identified subject ID, COVID-19 status, age in years and sex were almost always included in the sample metadata. Where available, HLA class I and class II types were obtained from metadata supplied by the sample provider rather than from assay-based typing.

What the work shows at the level of the full study, not this receptor alone: The amount of clinical and demographic metadata varied by source and participant and was provided uncurated.

The CDR3 holds 14 amino acids from the cysteine to the phenylalanine. The entry retains the CDR3 DNA only, 42 bases that are in frame from base 1. For CDR1 and CDR2, the germline V gene lists MNHEY and SVGAGI. The V end loses 6 bases and the J end loses 13 bases, and a stretch of 19 bases separates them. The collaborating institutions used their own protocols to collect whole blood in K2EDTA tubes. Collaborator samples were shipped for TCRbeta analysis as frozen whole blood, isolated PBMCs, or DNA extracted from either sample type. TCRbeta CDR3 regions were amplified from genomic DNA by means of the immunoSEQ Assay, a bias-controlled multiplex PCR. Regarding the original processing steps: Nucleated cell counts per sample were estimated from amplification of reference gene primers within the assay. To quantify the absolute abundance of each unique TCRbeta CDR3 rearrangement, sequence reads were collapsed and filtered. For each sample, productive Simpson clonality was calculated by taking the square root of Simpson's diversity index across productive rearrangements. This immuneACCESS table, as held by TCRdb, lists in-frame sequences with V and J called but not all clones. Of the missing ones, under half trace to an unresolved V gene in checked studies; the others have no known cause. D and trimming were read from the DNA, whereas the V and J calls and clone size are those reported in that table. This sample holds 110,000 or so clones; about 87% were observed only once. The ten largest clones represent approximately 4.5% of the sample.

The source is a woman aged 50 to 60 with acute or convalescent COVID-19. Sequencing input: peripheral blood. In this chain, TRBV6-5 is recombined with TRBJ1-6; matching of 5 bases hints at TRBD1 as the D gene. Here is the DNA: TGTGCCAGCAGGCCAGGGTCTGTGGGCCCCCCCCTCCACTTT. Its coded protein is CASRPGSVGPPLHF.